A single sample gave rise to the 12 T cell receptor beta chains below, sequenced in a study of cytotoxic CD8 clonotypes in ibrutinib-treated CLL. The assay was immunoSEQ multiplex PCR, and TCRdb's table has in-frame clones only and misses some. This table has fewer than 40,000 clones, 68% appearing once. Here the sequenced sample was PBMCs, taken at disease progression, from a patient treated with ibrutinib. The source is a human donor with chronic lymphocytic leukemia.

This clone has just one count. This chain links TRBV18 with TRBJ1-3; D is unclear. The CDR3 covers 16 residues. Per germline, CDR1 KGHSH and CDR2 LQKENI. Trimming pared 3 bases from V and 2 bases from J, leaving 14 bases between. In DNA form, the CDR3 reads TGTGCCAGCTCACCCAGTGGGGTCGGGGCTGGAAACACCATATATTTT. It codes for CASSPSGVGAGNTIYF. The full variable domain, with the rest looked up from reference TRBV18 and TRBJ1-3, is NAGVMQNPRHLVRRRGQEARLRCSPMKGHSHVYWYRQLPEEGLKFMVYLQKENIIDESGMPKERFSAEFPKEGPSILRIQQVVRGDSAAYFCASSPSGVGAGNTIYFGEGSWLTVV.

This clone was detected only once. V and J are TRBV6-5 and TRBJ2-1; perhaps D is TRBD1 or TRBD2 (5 bases each). V lost 2 bases, J lost 1 base, and 9 bases lay in between. CDR1 MNHEY and CDR2 SVGAGI come from the germline V gene. This CDR3 has 15 amino acids. The CDR3 sequence is CASSYRDPSYNEQFF. The CDR3 DNA sequence: TGTGCCAGCAGTTACAGGGACCCATCCTACAATGAGCAGTTCTTC.

This clone appeared a few times. This chain links TRBV7-6 with TRBJ2-2, with D perhaps assigned TRBD1 or TRBD2 (5 bases each). Per germline, CDR1 SGHVS and CDR2 FNYEAQ. V gave up 5 bases and J gave up 4 bases, with 11 bases separating them. This CDR3 has 14 amino acids. The DNA for the CDR3 is TGTGCCAGCAGCCCTTGGGGGTTCACCGGGGAGCTGTTTTTT. This codes for CASSPWGFTGELFF.

The chain is built from TRBV9 and TRBJ2-2, with 12 bases lining up with TRBD2. The CDR3 contains 18 residues. The germline gives CDR1 SGDLS, CDR2 YYNGEE. With V trimmed by 0 bases and J by 5 bases, 8 bases remained unmatched. CDR3 bases: TGTGCCAGCAGCGTAGCCCGTAGCCTAGCGGGAGGGACCGGGGAGCTGTTTTTT. It is translated as CASSVARSLAGGTGELFF.

This chain joins TRBV6-6 and TRBJ2-3, with D perhaps assigned TRBD1 or TRBD2 (6 bases each). The CDR3 length is 13 residues. V was clipped by 5 bases and J by 3 bases, with 9 bases between them. From germline, CDR1 is MNHNY and CDR2 SVGAGI (reference sequence). CDR3 sequence: CASSGGLTDTQYF. CDR3 in DNA: TGTGCCAGCAGTGGGGGGCTGACAGATACGCAGTATTTT.

The chain is built from TRBV7-3 and TRBJ2-2; the match to TRBD2 covers 11 bases. This CDR3 comprises 17 residues. The ends lost 5 bases at V and 1 base at J; junction bases unmatched: 6. Looked up from germline, CDR1 is SGHTA and CDR2 is FQGTGA. DNA for the CDR3: TGTGCCAGCAGCCAGACTAGCGGGGTTAAGAACACCGGGGAGCTGTTTTTT. It translates to CASSQTSGVKNTGELFF.

Concerning this clone itself: At one end the junction does not follow the germline gene, possibly because of a read error. J is TRBJ2-5 and V is TRBV7-7, with TRBD2 matching over 9 bases. The CDR3 is made up of 19 amino acids. CDR1 is SSHAT and CDR2 is FNYEAQ in the germline V gene (reference sequence). For the CDR3, the DNA is TGTGCTAGCAGCCCGAGCGCGGGAGGGCGTTTTGAGGGAAAAGAGACCCAGTACTTC. Translating it yields CASSPSAGGRFEGKETQYF.

This clone was counted a few times. The chain carries TRBV6-4 and TRBJ2-3; TRBD2 agrees at 10 bases. The CDR3 covers 15 residues. The trim removed 2 bases at V and 1 base at J, leaving 0 bases unmatched. CDR1 and CDR2 (germline): MRHNA, SNTAGT. The CDR3 is CASSDGTSGTDTQYF. The CDR3 DNA sequence: TGTGCCAGCAGTGACGGGACTAGCGGCACAGATACGCAGTATTTT.

The V and J genes are TRBV5-3 and TRBJ1-2, with 7 bases aligning to TRBD1. TRBV5-3 is given ORF status, its function remaining uncertain. The CDR3 consists of 19 residues. V shed 4 bases and J 2 bases; nucleotides not matched to a gene: 20. CDR3 nucleotides: TGTGCCAGAAGCCGTTTAACAGGGGAGGGAATGAGGGCCAACTATGGCTACACCTTC. Protein product: CARSRLTGEGMRANYGYTF.

The rearrangement uses TRBV6-1 and TRBJ2-7, with D tentatively TRBD1 or TRBD2 (5 bases each). The CDR3 loop spans 14 amino acids. Looked up from germline, CDR1 is MNHNS and CDR2 is SASEGT. The V end was cut by 3 bases, the J end by 2 bases, with 11 bases between. CDR3 region: CASSDTGRTYEQYF. The DNA of the CDR3 is TGTGCCAGCAGTGACACGGGACGGACCTACGAGCAGTACTTC.

J is TRBJ2-3 and V is TRBV5-1, with TRBD1 matching over 12 bases. CDR3 size: 15 residues. The V gene's germline CDR1 is SGHRS and CDR2 YFSETQ. The trim removed 5 bases at V and 5 bases at J, leaving 6 bases unmatched. Here the CDR3 reads CASSLGTGGLDTQYF. CDR3 nucleotide sequence: TGCGCCAGCAGTTTAGGGACAGGGGGCTTAGATACGCAGTATTTT.

The gene calls are TRBV2 and TRBJ1-2; D unclear. The V end lost 3 bases, the J end lost 0 bases, and 23 bases lay between the germline ends. CDR3 length: 19 amino acids. Germline CDR1 and CDR2: SNHLY and FYNNEI. CDR3 loop: CASSESINPGSGPNYGYTF. The CDR3 nucleotides read TGTGCCAGCAGTGAGTCTATTAACCCCGGTTCAGGACCTAACTATGGCTACACCTTC.